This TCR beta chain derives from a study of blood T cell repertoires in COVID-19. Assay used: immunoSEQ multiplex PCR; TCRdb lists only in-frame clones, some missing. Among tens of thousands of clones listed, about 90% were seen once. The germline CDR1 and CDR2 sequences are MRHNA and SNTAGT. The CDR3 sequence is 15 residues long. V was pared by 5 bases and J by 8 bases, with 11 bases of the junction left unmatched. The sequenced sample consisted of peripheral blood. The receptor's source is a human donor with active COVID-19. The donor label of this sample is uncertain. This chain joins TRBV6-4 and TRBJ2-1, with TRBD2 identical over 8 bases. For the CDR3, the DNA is TGTGCCAGCAGTAAGGTCGGGGGGGCAGTTGATGAGCAGTTCTTC. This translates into CASSKVGGAVDEQFF.